This T cell receptor (beta chain) emerged from a study of T cell repertoires in cytomegalovirus infection. TCRdb called the reads again in MiXCR, with one record for every CDR3 protein. There are approximately 500,000 distinct CDR3 sequences in the sample; approximately 10% occur only once, and roughly 10% lies in the top ten. This clonotype has a count of ten or more. V shed 6 bases and J shed 6 bases, with 9 bases lying between them. The germline V gene encodes CDR1 MNHNS and CDR2 SASEGT. This CDR3 spans 12 amino acids. Sequenced sample: PBMCs. The TCR sequence derives from a human donor in good health (CMV status not recorded). Some clones in this sample may be carry-over from other donors' samples. The chain combines TRBV6-1 with TRBJ1-5; the D is unclear. The CDR3 DNA reads TGTGCCAGCAGAGATATAGGTCAGCCCCAGCATTTT. Protein product: CASRDIGQPQHF.